This entry features one TCR beta chain sequence. What it recognizes is unknown. The CDR3 loop spans 14 amino acids. Germline V gives CDR1 SGHAT, CDR2 FQNNGV. V was pared by 1 base and J by 6 bases, with 13 bases between. The record originates from a study of cytomegalovirus exposure and HLA in healthy donors. Whole-study results and caveats: The study labeled approximately 150 TCR beta chains cytomegalovirus-associated. A later analysis reportedly found that, within productive TCRs, an Asian-associated ancestry cluster had fewer N-insertions than the mean observed across the approximately 670 donors.

60 Vbeta and 13 Jbeta primers were used in PCR. Clones were sequenced by immunoSEQ multiplex PCR, and TCRdb holds only the in-frame ones, with some missing. The sample lists 150,000 to 200,000 clones, roughly 79% occurring once. The sequence came from a young woman in good health and CMV-seropositive. V usage is TRBV11-2 and J usage is TRBJ2-7; D perhaps matches TRBD1 (6 bases). The sequencing input was PBMCs. The CDR3, as DNA: TGTGCCAGCAGCTTAGGCCTCACAGGGCGCGAGCAGTACTTC. It codes for CASSLGLTGREQYF. Full variable domain (remainder filled in from reference TRBV11-2 and TRBJ2-7): EAGVAQSPRYKIIEKRQSVAFWCNPISGHATLYWYQQILGQGPKLLIQFQNNGVVDDSQLPKDRFSAERLKGVDSTLKIQPAKLEDSAVYLCASSLGLTGREQYFGPGTRLTVT.